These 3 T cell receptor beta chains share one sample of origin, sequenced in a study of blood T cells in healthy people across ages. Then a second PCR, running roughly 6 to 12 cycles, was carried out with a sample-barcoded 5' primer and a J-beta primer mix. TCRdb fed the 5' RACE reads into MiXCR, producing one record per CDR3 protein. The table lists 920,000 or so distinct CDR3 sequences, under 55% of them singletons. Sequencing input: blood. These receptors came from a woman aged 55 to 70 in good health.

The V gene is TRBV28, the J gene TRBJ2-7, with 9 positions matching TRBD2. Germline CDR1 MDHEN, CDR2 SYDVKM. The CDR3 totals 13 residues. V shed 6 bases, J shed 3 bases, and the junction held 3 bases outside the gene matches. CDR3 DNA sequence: TGTGCCAGCAGGGCGGGAGGGGTCTACGAGCAGTACTTC. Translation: CASRAGGVYEQYF.

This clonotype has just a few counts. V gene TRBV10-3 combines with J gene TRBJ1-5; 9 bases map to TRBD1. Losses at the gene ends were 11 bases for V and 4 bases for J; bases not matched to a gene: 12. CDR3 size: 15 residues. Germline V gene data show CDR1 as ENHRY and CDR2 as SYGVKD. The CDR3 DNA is TGTGCCTCTCACCCGGGACAGGGTGGAAATCAGCCCCAGCATTTT. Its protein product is CASHPGQGGNQPQHF.

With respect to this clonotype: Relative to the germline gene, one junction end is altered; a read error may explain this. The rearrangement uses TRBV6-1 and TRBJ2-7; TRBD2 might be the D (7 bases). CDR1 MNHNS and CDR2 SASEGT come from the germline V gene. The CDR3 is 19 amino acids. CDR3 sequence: CTSSGGGLLGASATYEQYF. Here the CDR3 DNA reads TGTACCAGCAGTGGTGGGGGACTACTGGGGGCTAGCGCGACCTACGAGCAGTACTTC.